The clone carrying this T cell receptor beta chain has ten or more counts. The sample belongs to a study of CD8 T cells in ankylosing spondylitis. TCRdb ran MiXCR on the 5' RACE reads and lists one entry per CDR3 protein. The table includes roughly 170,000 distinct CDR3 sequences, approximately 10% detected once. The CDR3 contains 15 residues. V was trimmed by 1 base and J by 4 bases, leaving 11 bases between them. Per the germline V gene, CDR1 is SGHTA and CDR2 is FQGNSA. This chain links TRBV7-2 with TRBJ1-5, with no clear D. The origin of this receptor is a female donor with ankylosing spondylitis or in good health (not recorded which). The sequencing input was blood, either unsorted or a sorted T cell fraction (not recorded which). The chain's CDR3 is CASSLDPLANQPQHF. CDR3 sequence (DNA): TGTGCCAGCAGCTTAGACCCTTTGGCAAATCAGCCCCAGCATTTT.